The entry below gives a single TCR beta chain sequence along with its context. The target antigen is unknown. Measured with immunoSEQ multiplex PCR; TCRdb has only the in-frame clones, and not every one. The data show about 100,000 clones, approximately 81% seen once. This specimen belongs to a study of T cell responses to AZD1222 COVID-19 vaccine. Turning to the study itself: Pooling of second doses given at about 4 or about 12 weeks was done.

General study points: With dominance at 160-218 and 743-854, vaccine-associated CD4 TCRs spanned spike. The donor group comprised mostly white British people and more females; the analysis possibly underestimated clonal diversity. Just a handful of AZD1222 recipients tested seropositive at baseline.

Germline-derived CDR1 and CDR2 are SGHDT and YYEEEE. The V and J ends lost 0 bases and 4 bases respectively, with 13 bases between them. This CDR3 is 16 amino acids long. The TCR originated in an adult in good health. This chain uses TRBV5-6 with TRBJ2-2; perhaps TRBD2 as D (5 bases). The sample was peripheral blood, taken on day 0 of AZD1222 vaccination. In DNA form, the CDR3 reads TGTGCCAGCAGCTTGGACAGCCGGGGAGTCACCGGGGAGCTGTTTTTT. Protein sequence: CASSLDSRGVTGELFF.